This TCR beta chain was sequenced for a study of monozygotic twins with inflammatory bowel disease (dated by TCRdb to the late 2010s). Background for the entire study: A total of roughly 28 monozygotic twin pairs were included in the full study, comprising nine German pairs (four IBD-concordant, five IBD-discordant) and 19 IBD-discordant Danish pairs. The search for disease-associated traits relied mainly on comparing, within discordant pairs, IBD patients with their genetically identical healthy co-twins. Each individual had, on average, about 151 000 unique TCRalpha sequences and 181 000 unique TCRbeta sequences available for analysis.

Libraries were made using 5' RACE. The input for every TCR library was roughly 3,300 ng of total RNA. For each sample, cDNA synthesis was carried out in eight separate reactions using SMARTScribe reverse transcriptase. During cDNA synthesis, template switching introduced unique molecular identifiers that contained a 6-nucleotide sample barcode. Two nested PCRs of roughly 16 and 10 cycles amplified the TCRalpha and TCRbeta cDNA, and bead purification followed each PCR. Before amplification, the cDNA was treated with uracil DNA-glycosylase and purified using the QIAquick PCR purification kit. In the second PCR, Illumina TruSeq-compatible adapters and sample-specific barcodes were added. TapeStation and Qubit were used to check library quality and concentration, and approximately 5.4 ng of each library was pooled. Sequencing of the pooled libraries was done on an Illumina HiSeq2500 single-index Rapid Run using custom sequencing primers and 2 x 100 bp reads. On the study's bioinformatics: PCR and sequencing errors were corrected by UMI-based consensus assembly using MiGEC version 1.2.6. V(D)J alignment, clonotype assembly and CDR3 extraction were performed with MiXCR version 2.1.1. To normalise gene usage, clonotype sharing and MAIT/NKT TCR abundance, the analysis used the top 1000, 10 000 and 20 000 clonotypes per sample. After downsampling to 27 000 UMIs, diversity was calculated as the inverse Simpson index using the vegan R package. Paired Mann-Whitney U tests were applied to discordant twin pairs, with Benjamini-Hochberg correction for multiple testing. TCRdb reprocessed the reads and assigns one entry to each CDR3 protein sequence, leaving out DNA. Here the V and J calls rest on TCRdb's processing, not on the authors' analysis. The table for this sample records 420,000 or so distinct CDR3 sequences. The ten biggest clones cover roughly 2.5% of the sample.

From each donor, a roughly 2.5 ml peripheral blood sample was collected into PAXgene tubes and stored at -80 degrees C. Without any T cell sorting, total RNA was extracted from whole blood using the PAXgene blood miRNA kit on an automated QIAcube. Deep TCRalpha and TCRbeta repertoire profiling with unique molecular barcoding was performed on peripheral blood of monozygotic twin pairs concordant or discordant for inflammatory bowel disease. Smoking habits were recorded for all twin pairs, and individuals were classified as current, former or never smokers. From cysteine to phenylalanine, the CDR3 is 15 amino acids long. No DNA has been recorded. Looking up the germline V gene yields CDR1 LGHNA and CDR2 YSLEER. The research as a whole found: Compared with healthy twins, IBD patients shared fewer clonotypes with other individuals, and the difference was most pronounced in patients with signs of disease activity. Concordant and discordant twins showed no difference in repertoire similarity, possibly because of limited statistical power. Distinction between different T cell subtypes could not be achieved in the analysis. IBD patients had lower TCRbeta repertoire diversity, measured by the inverse Simpson index, than their healthy co-twins. Because patients received different immunosuppressive treatments, the repertoires may have picked up extra background noise and variability between individuals. The results gave no support for a single strong signal or clonotype linked to IBD.

Points on this clonotype: What this receptor recognizes is not known.

The V and J genes are TRBV4-3 and TRBJ2-7; TCRdb proposes TRBD2, but this gene call is untestable without DNA. Sequencing was done on a sample of blood. The receptor comes from a human donor with ulcerative colitis or Crohn's disease, or a healthy co-twin of an affected twin (not recorded which). The CDR3 corresponds to CASSQDLNAGYEQYF.